This TCR beta chain comes out of a study of blood T cells in healthy people across ages. Study observations and caveats: Nothing was known about donor CMV status, and this possibly confounded expanded clonotype changes.

Alongside a J-beta primer mix, a sample-barcoded 5' primer served in a second PCR lasting roughly 6 to 11 cycles. A single record per CDR3 protein comes from TCRdb applying MiXCR to the 5' RACE reads. Among about 1.4 million distinct CDR3 sequences listed, around 59% were seen once. In regard to this clonotype: No antigen is known for it.

Germline V lookup: CDR1 MNHNY, CDR2 SVGAGI (reference sequence). The CDR3 is 12 amino acids. Trimming removed 6 bases from V and 12 bases from J; junction bases left unmatched: 7. Sequencing was performed on blood. The receptor was derived from a man aged 18 to 30 in good health. The rearrangement joins TRBV6-6 to TRBJ2-1; 8 bases match TRBD2. CDR3 loop: CASSHPGRGQFF. CDR3 DNA: TGTGCCAGCAGCCATCCCGGGAGGGGGCAGTTCTTC.